Here is one T cell receptor (beta chain) with its context. Naive CD8 cells were CD45RO-negative, positively selected for CCR7, excluding terminally differentiated effector memory CD45RA+ cells. This sample was taken from a study of shared clonotypes between healthy human individuals. The test was conducted at deep level. Sequenced by immunoSEQ multiplex PCR; TCRdb stores in-frame clones only, minus some. Seen here are under 1 million clones, approximately 96% observed once, and the top ten hold around 0.25%. Trimming took 2 bases from V and 8 from J; bases not matched to a gene: 4. The CDR3 is made up of 14 amino acids. Germline V CDR1 and CDR2: LNHNV, YYDKDF (reference sequence).

The sequenced material came from naive CD8+ T cells sorted from blood. V gene TRBV15 combines with J gene TRBJ2-1, with 9 positions matching TRBD2. This receptor was taken from a man younger than 45 in good health. CDR3 in amino acids: CATSRQREVDEQFF. The CDR3 coding sequence is TGTGCCACCAGCAGACAGCGGGAGGTCGATGAGCAGTTCTTC.